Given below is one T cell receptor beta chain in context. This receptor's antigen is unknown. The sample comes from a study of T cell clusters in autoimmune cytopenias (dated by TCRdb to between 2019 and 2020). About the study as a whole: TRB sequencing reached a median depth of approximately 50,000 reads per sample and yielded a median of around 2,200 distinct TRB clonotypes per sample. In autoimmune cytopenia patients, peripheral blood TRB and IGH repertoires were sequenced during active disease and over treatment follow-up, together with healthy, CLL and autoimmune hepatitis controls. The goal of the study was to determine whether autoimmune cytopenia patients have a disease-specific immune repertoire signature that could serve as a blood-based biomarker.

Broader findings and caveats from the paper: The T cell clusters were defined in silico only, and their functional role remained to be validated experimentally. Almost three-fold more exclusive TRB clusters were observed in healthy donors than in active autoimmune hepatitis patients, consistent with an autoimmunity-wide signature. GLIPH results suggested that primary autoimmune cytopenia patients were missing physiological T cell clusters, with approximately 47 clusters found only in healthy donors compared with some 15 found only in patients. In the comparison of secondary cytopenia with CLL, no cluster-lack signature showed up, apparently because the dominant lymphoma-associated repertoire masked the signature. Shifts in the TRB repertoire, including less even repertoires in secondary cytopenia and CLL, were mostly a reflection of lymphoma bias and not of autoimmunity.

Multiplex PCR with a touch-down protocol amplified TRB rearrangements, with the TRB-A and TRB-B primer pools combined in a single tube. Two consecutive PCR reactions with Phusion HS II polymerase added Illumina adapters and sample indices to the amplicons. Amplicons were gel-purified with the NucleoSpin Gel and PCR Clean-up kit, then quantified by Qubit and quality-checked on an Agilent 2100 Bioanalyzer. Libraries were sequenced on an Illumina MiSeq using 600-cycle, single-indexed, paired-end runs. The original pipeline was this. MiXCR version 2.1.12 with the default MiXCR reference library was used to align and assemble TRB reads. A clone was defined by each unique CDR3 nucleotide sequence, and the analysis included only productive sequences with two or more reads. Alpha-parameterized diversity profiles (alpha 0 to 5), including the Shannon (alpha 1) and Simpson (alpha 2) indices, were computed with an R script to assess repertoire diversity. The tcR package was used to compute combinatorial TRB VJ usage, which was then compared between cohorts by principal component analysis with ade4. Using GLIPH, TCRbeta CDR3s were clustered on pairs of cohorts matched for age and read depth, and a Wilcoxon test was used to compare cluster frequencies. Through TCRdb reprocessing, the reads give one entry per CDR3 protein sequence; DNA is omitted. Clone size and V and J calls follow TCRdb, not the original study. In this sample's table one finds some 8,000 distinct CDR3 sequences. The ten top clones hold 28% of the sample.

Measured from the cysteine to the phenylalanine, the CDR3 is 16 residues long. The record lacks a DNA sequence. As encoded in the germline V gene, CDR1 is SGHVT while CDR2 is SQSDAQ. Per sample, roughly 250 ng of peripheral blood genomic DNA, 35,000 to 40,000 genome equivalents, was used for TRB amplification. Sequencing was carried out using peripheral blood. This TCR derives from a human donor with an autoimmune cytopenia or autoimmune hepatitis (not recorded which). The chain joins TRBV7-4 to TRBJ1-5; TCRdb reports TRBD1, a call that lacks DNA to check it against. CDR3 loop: CASSHKRGVSNQPQHF.